This T cell receptor beta chain derives from a study of cytomegalovirus exposure and HLA in healthy donors. Note on this clone: No antigen is known for it.

Trimming cost V 2 bases and J 6 bases, with 10 bases left between them. The CDR3 loop spans 13 amino acids. Germline V CDR1 and CDR2: MDHEN, SYDVKM. Study observations and caveats: Productive status was seen about 87% or about 30% of the time for most TCR beta V segments in an earlier analysis.

This PCR relied on a set of 60 Vbeta primers and 13 Jbeta primers. Measured with immunoSEQ multiplex PCR; TCRdb has only the in-frame clones, and not every one. The repertoire holds 90,000 to 150,000 clones, with roughly four fifths as singletons. These donors counted as nominally healthy when sampled, but unrecorded immune exposures were likely. This TCR came from a woman aged 30 to 39 in good health and CMV-seropositive. V gene TRBV28 combines with J gene TRBJ1-1; D remains unclear. Sequenced input: PBMCs. As DNA, the CDR3 is TGTGCCAGCAGTTTAACTGGGAGGCCTGAAGCTTTCTTT. It encodes CASSLTGRPEAFF.